The 22 T cell receptor beta chains listed next were all sequenced from one sample in a study of cytomegalovirus exposure and HLA in healthy donors (TCRdb year 2017). The method behind the library was the immunoSEQ multiplex PCR assay. The immuneACCESS repertoire file appears here via TCRdb, limited to in-frame rearrangements. These files lack a portion of the clones; in checked studies, under half of the deficit traces to unresolved V genes, and the cause of the others is not known. The sample table shows about 190,000 clones, and about four fifths are seen once. 2.5% to 3% of the sample belongs to the ten largest clones. Sequenced material: PBMCs. All receptors come from a woman under 30 in good health and CMV-seropositive.

The genes are TRBV7-9 and TRBJ1-1; 7 bases are a match to TRBD1. V shed 3 bases and J 0 bases; nucleotides not matched to a gene: 13. This CDR3 region has 18 residues. Per germline, CDR1 SEHNR and CDR2 FQNEAQ (reference sequence). CDR3 nucleotides: TGTGCCAGCAGCTTGACCGGTAAAGGGGGCAGGATGAACACTGAAGCTTTCTTT. Protein: CASSLTGKGGRMNTEAFF.

The chain uses TRBV5-1 and TRBJ2-1, with 10 positions matching TRBD2. Germline V gene data show CDR1 as SGHRS and CDR2 as YFSETQ. J lost 0 bases, V lost 1 base, and 7 bases had no gene match. The CDR3 loop spans 18 amino acids. The CDR3, as DNA: TGCGCCAGCAGCTTGAGGGCTAGCGGGGGTCTCTCCTACAATGAGCAGTTCTTC. Translating it yields CASSLRASGGLSYNEQFF.

The sample holds many counts of this clone. The chain is built from TRBV7-9 and TRBJ2-5; 12 nucleotides match TRBD1. The CDR3 has 16 residues. Germline trimming cut 4 bases from V and 3 bases from J; bases unmatched to any gene: 6. The germline V gene has CDR1 SEHNR and CDR2 FQNEAQ (reference sequence). The CDR3 protein is CASSSSGTGGKETQYF. The CDR3 DNA reads as TGTGCCAGCAGCTCCTCCGGGACAGGGGGCAAAGAGACCCAGTACTTC.

The chain combines TRBV20-1 with TRBJ2-1; 9 bases align to TRBD1. CDR1 is DFQATT, CDR2 SNEGSKA, per germline (reference sequence). The CDR3 length is 11 residues. J was trimmed by 14 bases and V by 6 bases; bases with no gene match: 8. The CDR3 loop reads CSAGGWTGEFF. CDR3 in DNA: TGCAGTGCAGGGGGTTGGACAGGGGAGTTCTTC.

The rearrangement joins TRBV5-1 to TRBJ1-6; 7 bases align to TRBD1. CDR3 length: 16 amino acids. V trimming: 4 bases; J trimming: 10 bases; junction bases outside the gene matches: 14. The germline CDR1 and CDR2 sequences are SGHRS and YFSETQ. CDR3 DNA: TGCGCCAGCAGCCCGTCTCGACAGGGAATAGGATCACCCCTCCACTTT. It translates to CASSPSRQGIGSPLHF.

The genes are TRBV2 and TRBJ1-5; D unresolved. V was cut by 6 bases and J by 3 bases, with 9 bases left in between. CDR3 length: 13 residues. CDR1 is SNHLY, CDR2 FYNNEI, per germline. The DNA of the CDR3 is TGTGCCAGCAGGACGGACTACAATCAGCCCCAGCATTTT. This sequence encodes CASRTDYNQPQHF.

The chain recombines TRBV5-4 with TRBJ1-2; TRBD1 might be the D (5 bases). V was trimmed by 4 bases and J by 4 bases, leaving 14 bases between them. The CDR3 covers 14 residues. Germline V gene data show CDR1 as SGHNT and CDR2 as YYREEE (reference sequence). The CDR3 loop reads CASSMEEQGYGYTF. The CDR3 DNA sequence: TGTGCCAGCAGCATGGAGGAGCAGGGCTATGGCTACACCTTC. Looking up the rest from reference TRBV5-4 and TRBJ1-2 gives the full variable domain: ETGVTQSPTHLIKTRGQQVTLRCSSQSGHNTVSWYQQALGQGPQFIFQYYREEENGRGNFPPRFSGLQFPNYSSELNVNALELDDSALYLCASSMEEQGYGYTFGSGTRLTVV.

This clone was counted at least ten times. V usage is TRBV7-2 and J usage is TRBJ2-2, with a weak D call TRBD2 (5 bases). The germline gives CDR1 SGHTA, CDR2 FQGNSA. Trimming removed 5 bases at V and 3 bases at J, with 10 bases between. The CDR3 consists of 14 residues. The CDR3 sequence: CASSGSGYTGELFF. The CDR3 DNA reads TGTGCCAGCAGCGGCAGCGGATACACCGGGGAGCTGTTTTTT.

The chain combines TRBV4-3 with TRBJ2-1; D possibly corresponds to TRBD1 (5 bases). This CDR3 comprises 17 residues. Germline CDR1 and CDR2: LGHNA and YSLEER. Trimming shortened V by 3 bases and J by 0 bases, and 15 bases separated the two germline ends. CDR3 amino acids: CASSQDLRQSSYNEQFF. The CDR3 DNA reads TGCGCCAGCAGCCAGGATCTCCGACAGAGCTCCTACAATGAGCAGTTCTTC.

The chain has TRBV7-2 and TRBJ2-7, with 7 bases aligning to TRBD1. Germline CDR1 SGHTA, CDR2 FQGNSA. With 6 bases clipped from V and 7 bases from J, the junction kept 3 bases outside the gene matches. The CDR3 loop spans 11 amino acids. In nucleotides, the CDR3 is TGTGCCAGCAGGACAGGGTTTGAGCAGTACTTC. This translates into CASRTGFEQYF.

The chain has TRBV2 and TRBJ1-2, with unresolved D. Deletions cut 10 bases from V and 10 bases from J, with 16 bases between. This CDR3 spans 11 amino acids. Germline V lookup: CDR1 SNHLY, CDR2 FYNNEI. The DNA for the CDR3 is TGTGCCACTGAGACGGGAACGGACTACACCTTC. It yields the protein CATETGTDYTF.

This clone was detected a few times. The chain carries TRBV29-1 and TRBJ1-2, with D possibly matching TRBD1 (6 bases). This CDR3 is 11 amino acids long. Trimming cost V 6 bases and J 6 bases, with 11 bases left between them. The germline V gene has CDR1 SQVTM and CDR2 ANQGSEA. The CDR3 sequence is CSVLQGNGYTF. The CDR3 region has the DNA TGCAGCGTGTTACAGGGTAATGGCTACACCTTC.

The chain carries TRBV7-3 and TRBJ2-1; D call uncertain. The V end lost 1 base, the J end lost 9 bases, and 16 bases lay between the germline ends. The CDR3 spans 15 residues. Germline V lookup: CDR1 SGHTA, CDR2 FQGTGA. The CDR3 nucleotides are TGTGCCAGCAGCTTAAGCGGTACCGTGAATGCTGAGCAGTTCTTC. It encodes CASSLSGTVNAEQFF.

This chain links TRBV5-1 with TRBJ1-3, with 7 bases that match TRBD1. This CDR3 contains 15 residues. Germline V gene data show CDR1 as SGHRS and CDR2 as YFSETQ. V was clipped by 8 bases and J by 0 bases; unmatched bases: 8. The DNA of the CDR3 is TGCGCCAGTCGAGGACAGGCTGGCTCTGGAAACACCATATATTTT. It translates to CASRGQAGSGNTIYF.

The gene calls are TRBV4-2 and TRBJ2-7; tentative D call: TRBD1 (6 bases). V was cut by 2 bases and J by 2 bases, with 16 bases left in between. The CDR3 covers 16 residues. The germline gives CDR1 LGHNA, CDR2 YNFKEQ. The CDR3 DNA is TGTGCCAGCAGCCAAAAGGGGGAATCGTCGACCTACGAGCAGTACTTC. This sequence encodes CASSQKGESSTYEQYF.

V and J are TRBV6-5 and TRBJ1-1; D is ambiguous. Looked up from germline, CDR1 is MNHEY and CDR2 is SVGAGI. The CDR3 sequence is 15 residues long. Trimming left V 2 bases short and J 4 bases short, with 14 bases between. The chain's CDR3 is CASSYAGSIGTEAFF. The DNA of the CDR3 is TGTGCCAGCAGTTACGCCGGGTCTATCGGCACTGAAGCTTTCTTT.

The chain recombines TRBV7-8 with TRBJ2-2, with D hard to call. The germline V and J ends were trimmed by 0 bases and 1 base, with 3 bases remaining between them. Germline V gives CDR1 SGHVS, CDR2 FQNEAQ. The length of the CDR3 is 14 residues. The DNA of the CDR3 is TGTGCCAGCAGCTTAGCACAGAACACCGGGGAGCTGTTTTTT. This translates into CASSLAQNTGELFF.

The V call is TRBV28, the J call TRBJ1-3; no firm D call. V was trimmed by 3 bases and J by 4 bases, leaving 4 bases between them. Germline V gene data show CDR1 as MDHEN and CDR2 as SYDVKM. The CDR3 covers 12 residues. Here the CDR3 DNA reads TGTGCCAGCAGTTTCAGGGGAAACACCATATATTTT. Translation gives CASSFRGNTIYF. Full variable domain (remainder filled in from reference TRBV28 and TRBJ1-3): DVKVTQSSRYLVKRTGEKVFLECVQDMDHENMFWYRQDPGLGLRLIYFSYDVKMKEKGDIPEGYSVSREKKERFSLILESASTNQTSMYLCASSFRGNTIYFGEGSWLTVV.

This clone has a handful of counts. V and J are TRBV6-1 and TRBJ1-2; perhaps TRBD1 as D (5 bases). The CDR3 has 12 amino acids. V lost 6 bases and J lost 3, with 8 bases in between. Germline CDR1 reads MNHNS; CDR2 reads SASEGT. The CDR3 is CASRKGYYGYTF. As DNA, the CDR3 is TGTGCCAGCAGGAAGGGGTACTATGGCTACACCTTC.

V and J are TRBV27 and TRBJ1-1; 8 nucleotides match TRBD1. V gave up 1 base and J gave up 11 bases; unmatched junction bases: 12. The CDR3 extends over 15 amino acids. Germline V gene lookup returns CDR1 MNHEY and CDR2 SMNVEV (reference sequence). The CDR3 loop is CASSLLRQGATGAFF. CDR3 nucleotide sequence: TGTGCCAGCAGTTTATTGAGGCAGGGGGCAACGGGTGCTTTCTTT.

The chain links TRBV5-6 to TRBJ1-5; TRBD1 aligns across 10 bases. This CDR3 is 15 amino acids long. Unmatched junction bases numbered 1, after V lost 0 bases and J lost 4 bases. The germline gives CDR1 SGHDT, CDR2 YYEEEE. The CDR3 DNA reads as TGTGCCAGCAGCTTGGGGACAGGGGGAAATCAGCCCCAGCATTTT. Translation gives CASSLGTGGNQPQHF.

The gene calls are TRBV5-4 and TRBJ2-5, with D possibly being TRBD1 (6 bases). The V gene lost 0 bases and the J gene lost 4 bases, with 10 bases spanning the gap. Germline assignment: CDR1 SGHNT and CDR2 YYREEE (reference sequence). The CDR3 runs 14 residues. The CDR3 nucleotides read TGTGCCAGCAGCTTGGATCAGGGGCGAGAGACCCAGTACTTC. As protein: CASSLDQGRETQYF.